The clone carrying this T cell receptor (beta chain) was picked up one time. Its antigen is not known. This entry belongs to a study of cytomegalovirus exposure and HLA in healthy donors. Study conclusions and caveats: Later, TCR association rates were found to vary by HLA locus, highest for DRB1 and lowest for HLA-C.

V was pared by 3 bases and J by 5 bases, with 10 bases of the junction left unmatched. Germline CDR1 is MNHEY and CDR2 is SVGAGI. The CDR3 extends over 16 amino acids. The primer mix had 60 Vbeta and 13 Jbeta primers. The data were produced by immunoSEQ multiplex PCR, yet TCRdb's version contains in-frame clones alone and is incomplete. The top ten clones hold 1.8% of a sample with about 220,000 clones, over 75% of them seen once. This TCR was sampled from a male donor in good health and CMV-seronegative. This chain joins TRBV6-5 and TRBJ1-1, with 9 bases that match TRBD1. Sequencing input: PBMCs. CDR3 sequence reads: CASSYDDETGGTEAFF. The CDR3, as DNA: TGTGCCAGCAGTTATGATGATGAGACAGGGGGAACTGAAGCTTTCTTT.